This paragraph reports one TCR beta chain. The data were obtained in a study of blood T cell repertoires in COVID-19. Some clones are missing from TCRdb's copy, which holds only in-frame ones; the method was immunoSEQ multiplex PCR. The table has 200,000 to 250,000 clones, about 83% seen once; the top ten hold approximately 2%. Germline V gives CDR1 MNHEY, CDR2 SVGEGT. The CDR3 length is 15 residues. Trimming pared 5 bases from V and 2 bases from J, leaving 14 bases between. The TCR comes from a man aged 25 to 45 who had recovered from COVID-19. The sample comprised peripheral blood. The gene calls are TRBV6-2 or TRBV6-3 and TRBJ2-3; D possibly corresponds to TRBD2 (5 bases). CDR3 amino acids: CASSRTRDYTDTQYF. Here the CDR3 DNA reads TGTGCCAGCAGTCGGACCCGAGACTACACAGATACGCAGTATTTT.